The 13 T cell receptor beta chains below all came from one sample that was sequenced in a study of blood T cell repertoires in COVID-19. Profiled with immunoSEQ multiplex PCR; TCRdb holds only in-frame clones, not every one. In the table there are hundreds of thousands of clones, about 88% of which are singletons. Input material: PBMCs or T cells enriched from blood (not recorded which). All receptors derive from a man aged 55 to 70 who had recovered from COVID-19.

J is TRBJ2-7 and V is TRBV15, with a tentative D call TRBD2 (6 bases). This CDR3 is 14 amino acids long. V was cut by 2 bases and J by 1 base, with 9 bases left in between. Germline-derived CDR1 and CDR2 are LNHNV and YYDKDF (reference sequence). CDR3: CATSRMTSSYEQYF. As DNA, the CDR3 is TGTGCCACCAGCAGAATGACTAGTTCCTACGAGCAGTACTTC.

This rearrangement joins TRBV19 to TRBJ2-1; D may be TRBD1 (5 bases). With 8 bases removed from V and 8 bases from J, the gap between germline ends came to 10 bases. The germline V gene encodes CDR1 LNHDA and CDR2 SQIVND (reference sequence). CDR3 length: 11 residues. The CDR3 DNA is TGTGCCAGTGGGTTCAGGGATGAGCAGTTCTTC. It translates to CASGFRDEQFF.

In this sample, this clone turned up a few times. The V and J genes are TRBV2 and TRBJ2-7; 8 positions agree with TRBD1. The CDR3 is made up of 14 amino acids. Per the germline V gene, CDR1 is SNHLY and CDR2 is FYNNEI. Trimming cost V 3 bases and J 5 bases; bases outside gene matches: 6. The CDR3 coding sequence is TGTGCCAGCAGTGATTACAGGGGGTCTCACGAGCAGTACTTC. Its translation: CASSDYRGSHEQYF.

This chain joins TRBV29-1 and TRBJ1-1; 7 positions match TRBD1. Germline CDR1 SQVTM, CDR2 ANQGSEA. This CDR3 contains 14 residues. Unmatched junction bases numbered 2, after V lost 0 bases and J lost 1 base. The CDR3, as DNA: TGCAGCGTTGAAGAAAACAGGGGGAACACTGAAGCTTTCTTT. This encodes CSVEENRGNTEAFF.

The CDR3 here is CASNQGKSTDTQYF. Here the CDR3 DNA reads TGTGCCAGTAATCAGGGGAAGAGCACAGATACGCAGTATTTT. V usage is TRBV19 and J usage is TRBJ2-3; perhaps TRBD1 as D (6 bases). Germline V gene lookup returns CDR1 LNHDA and CDR2 SQIVND (reference sequence). V shed 7 bases and J shed 0 bases, with 11 bases lying between them. This CDR3 contains 14 residues.

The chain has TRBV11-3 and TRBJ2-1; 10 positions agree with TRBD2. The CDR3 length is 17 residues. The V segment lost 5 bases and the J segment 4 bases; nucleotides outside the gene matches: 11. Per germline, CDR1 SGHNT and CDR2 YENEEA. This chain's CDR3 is CASSSGLAGGRYNEQFF. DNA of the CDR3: TGTGCCAGCAGCAGCGGATTAGCGGGAGGTCGGTACAATGAGCAGTTCTTC.

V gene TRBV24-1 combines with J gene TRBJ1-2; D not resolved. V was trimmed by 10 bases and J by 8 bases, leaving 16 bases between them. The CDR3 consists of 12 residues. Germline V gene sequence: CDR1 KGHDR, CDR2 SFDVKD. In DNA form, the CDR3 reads TGTGCCACTACTGGAGACGTGAGGGGCTACACCTTC. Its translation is CATTGDVRGYTF.

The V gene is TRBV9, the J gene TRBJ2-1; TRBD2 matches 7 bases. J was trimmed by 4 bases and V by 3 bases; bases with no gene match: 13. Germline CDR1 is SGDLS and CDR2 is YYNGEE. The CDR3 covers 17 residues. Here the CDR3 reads CASSGVLSRGGYNEQFF. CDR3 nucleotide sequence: TGTGCCAGCAGCGGGGTCCTTTCGCGCGGGGGATACAATGAGCAGTTCTTC.

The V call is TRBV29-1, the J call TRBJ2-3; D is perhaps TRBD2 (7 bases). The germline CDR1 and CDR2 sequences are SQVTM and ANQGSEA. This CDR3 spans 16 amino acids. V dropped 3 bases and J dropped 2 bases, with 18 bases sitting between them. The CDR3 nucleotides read TGCAGCGTTGAGGCGGGGGCCCACTTCTTCACAGATACGCAGTATTTT. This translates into CSVEAGAHFFTDTQYF.

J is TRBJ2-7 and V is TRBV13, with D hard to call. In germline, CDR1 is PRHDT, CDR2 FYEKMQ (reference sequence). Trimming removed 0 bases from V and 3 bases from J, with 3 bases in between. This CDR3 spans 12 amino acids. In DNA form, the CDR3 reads TGTGCCAGCAGCTTAGGTTACTACGAGCAGTACTTC. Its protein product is CASSLGYYEQYF.

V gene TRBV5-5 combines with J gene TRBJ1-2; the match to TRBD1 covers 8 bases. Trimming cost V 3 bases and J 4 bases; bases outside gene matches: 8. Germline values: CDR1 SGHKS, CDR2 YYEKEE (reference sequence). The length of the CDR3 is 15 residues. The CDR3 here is CASSSDGQGSYGYTF. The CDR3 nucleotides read TGTGCCAGCAGCTCGGATGGACAGGGAAGCTATGGCTACACCTTC.

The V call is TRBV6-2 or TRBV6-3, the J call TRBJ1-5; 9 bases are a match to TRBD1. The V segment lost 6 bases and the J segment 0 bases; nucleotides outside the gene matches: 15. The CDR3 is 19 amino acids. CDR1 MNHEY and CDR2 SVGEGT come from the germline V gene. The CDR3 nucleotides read TGTGCCAGCAGCCCTAGACAGGGGGGGGTGTTGGGTAGCAATCAGCCCCAGCATTTT. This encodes CASSPRQGGVLGSNQPQHF.

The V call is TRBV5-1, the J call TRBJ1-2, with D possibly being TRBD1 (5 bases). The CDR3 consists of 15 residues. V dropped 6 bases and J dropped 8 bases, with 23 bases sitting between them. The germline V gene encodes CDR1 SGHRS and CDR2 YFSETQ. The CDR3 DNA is TGCGCCAGCAAACTAGCTGGGGGTCCTTTGGTCGGCTACACCTTC. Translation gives CASKLAGGPLVGYTF.